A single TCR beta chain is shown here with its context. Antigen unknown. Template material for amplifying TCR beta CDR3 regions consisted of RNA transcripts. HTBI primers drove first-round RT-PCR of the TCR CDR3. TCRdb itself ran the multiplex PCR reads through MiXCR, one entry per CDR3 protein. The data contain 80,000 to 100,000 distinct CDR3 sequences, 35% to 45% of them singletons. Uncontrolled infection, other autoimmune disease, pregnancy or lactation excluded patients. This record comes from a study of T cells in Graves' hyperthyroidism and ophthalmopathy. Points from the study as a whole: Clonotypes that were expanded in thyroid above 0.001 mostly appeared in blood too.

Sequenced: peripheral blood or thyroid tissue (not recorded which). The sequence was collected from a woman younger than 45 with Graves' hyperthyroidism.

Here the CDR3 DNA reads TGTGCCAGCAGCCCGGAAATGGGGACAGGACGAACGACTGCGGGTCAGCCCCAGCATTTT. Translated: CASSPEMGTGRTTAGQPQHF. This chain connects TRBV9 to TRBJ1-5, with TRBD1 identical over 8 bases. V lost 4 bases, J lost 6 bases, and 24 bases stayed unmatched. CDR1 is SGDLS, CDR2 YYNGEE, per germline. CDR3 length: 20 residues.